These T cell receptor beta chains were read from a single sample in a study of neurological immune-mediated disorders. Using its own MiXCR run on the 5' RACE reads, TCRdb lists one record per CDR3 protein. The table lists roughly 21,000 distinct CDR3 sequences, around a sixth of them singletons. The sample taken for sequencing was CD8+ T cells from blood. Receptors were obtained from a young woman with multiple sclerosis. The CDR3 runs from the conserved cysteine through the conserved F or W. D genes are given only for firm matches. Size is omitted from some rows. Given values are once, few, many or a class for expanded clones.

V gene	clone size	D gene	J gene	CDR3 protein	CDR3 DNA
TRBV27	medium-sized	NA	TRBJ1-3	CASSLGTGLGNTIYF	TGTGCCAGCAGCCTAGGTACTGGACTGGGAAACACCATATATTTT
TRBV4-1	many	TRBD1	TRBJ1-6	CASSREDRDSPLHF	TGCGCCAGCAGCCGAGAAGACAGGGATTCACCCCTCCACTTT
TRBV5-6	many	NA	TRBJ1-2	CASSGADGTWAVYGYTF	TGTGCCAGCAGCGGTGCGGACGGAACCTGGGCGGTCTATGGCTACACCTTC
TRBV3-1	NA	TRBD1	TRBJ1-1	CASSQGGLGQGQRLGFF	TGTGCCAGCAGCCAAGGGGGTCTGGGACAGGGTCAAAGATTGGGTTTCTTT
TRBV10-3	many	NA	TRBJ2-2	CAISSEGRHMGELFF	TGTGCCATCAGCTCGGAGGGACGGCATATGGGGGAGCTGTTTTTT
TRBV5-1	few	NA	TRBJ1-1	CASSLRTANTEAFF	TGCGCCAGCAGCTTACGGACAGCGAACACTGAAGCTTTCTTT
TRBV15	many	NA	TRBJ2-1	CATSSLFSYNEQFF	TGTGCCACCAGCAGTTTGTTCTCCTACAATGAGCAGTTCTTC
TRBV29-1	many	NA	TRBJ1-1	CSVVTTGWRTEAFF	TGCAGCGTCGTGACAACAGGGTGGCGCACTGAAGCTTTCTTT
TRBV4-3	medium-sized	NA	TRBJ2-2	CASSQTVLPSGELFF	TGCGCCAGCAGCCAAACCGTCCTCCCGTCCGGGGAGCTGTTTTTT
TRBV2	many	TRBD2	TRBJ2-2	CASIGDSGSPGELFF	TGTGCCAGCATAGGCGATAGCGGGAGTCCCGGGGAGCTGTTTTTT
TRBV28	many	NA	TRBJ1-3	CASGRFSRNTIYF	TGTGCCAGCGGTCGATTCTCTAGAAACACCATATATTTT
TRBV18	many	NA	TRBJ2-7	CASSPPIGEAYEQYF	TGTGCCAGCTCACCACCTATAGGAGAAGCCTACGAGCAGTACTTC
TRBV12-3/TRBV12-4	few	NA	TRBJ2-2	CASRGRGWTGELFF	TGTGCCAGCAGGGGCAGGGGCTGGACCGGGGAGCTGTTTTTT